This TCR beta chain was captured by sequencing in a study of cytomegalovirus exposure and HLA in healthy donors. Study observations and caveats: Looking again later, the authors saw that most CMV-associated TCR beta chains seemed HLA-restricted.

Remarks on this clone: Its antigen remains unidentified.

Germline-derived CDR1 and CDR2 are MGHRA and YSYEKL. This CDR3 has 14 amino acids. V was pared by 1 base and J by 6 bases, with 13 bases between. Both 60 Vbeta primers and 13 Jbeta primers went into the PCR. Assay used: immunoSEQ multiplex PCR; TCRdb lists only in-frame clones, some missing. The listing records 50,000 to 60,000 clones. The TCR was taken from a male donor in good health and CMV-seronegative. The chain combines TRBV4-1 with TRBJ2-7; D is unclear. Sequenced: PBMCs. CDR3 loop: CASSQGPQPGEQYF. The CDR3 bases are TGCGCCAGCAGCCAAGGCCCTCAACCCGGCGAGCAGTACTTC.